This paragraph covers one T cell receptor beta chain sequence. Antigen specificity is unknown. The protocol was immunoSEQ multiplex PCR, while the TCRdb copy is restricted to in-frame clones and leaves out a portion. The data contain more than 110,000 clones, approximately 90% of them singletons. These data are taken from a study of T cell responses to AZD1222 COVID-19 vaccine. In the study overall: Second doses at about 4 or about 12 weeks were pooled.

This CDR3 region has 14 residues. Trimming cost V 6 bases and J 7 bases, with 18 bases left between them. In germline, CDR1 is MDHEN, CDR2 SYDVKM. Study-wide results and caveats: The span of vaccine-associated CD4 TCRs extended across spike, with dominance at 160-218 and 743-854.

The chain has TRBV28 and TRBJ1-2, with D hard to call. The TCR was taken from an adult in good health. Sequencing was performed on peripheral blood, taken on day 0 of AZD1222 vaccination. CDR3 residues: CASRKSWPQLGYTF. The CDR3, as DNA: TGTGCCAGCAGGAAATCATGGCCACAGCTTGGCTACACCTTC.